The next 28 T cell receptor beta chains were all read from a single sample in a study of blood T cell repertoires in COVID-19. Repertoires were generated with immunoSEQ multiplex PCR, while TCRdb's copy carries only in-frame clones and drops some. The data hold under 250,000 clones, with around 83% observed a single time. The source material was peripheral blood. Source of these receptors: a man aged 25 to 45 who had recovered from COVID-19.

The chain is built from TRBV3-1 (or the pseudogene TRBV3-2) and TRBJ2-1; TRBD1 aligns across 7 bases. CDR3 length: 13 amino acids. The germline gives CDR1 LGHDT, CDR2 YNNKEL (reference sequence). Germline trimming cut 4 bases from V and 7 bases from J; bases unmatched to any gene: 4. CDR3 sequence: CASSLGQKNEQFF. The CDR3 region has the DNA TGTGCCAGCAGCCTGGGACAGAAGAATGAGCAGTTCTTC.

The J gene is TRBJ2-1, the V gene TRBV6-4, with D perhaps matching TRBD2 (6 bases). CDR1 is MRHNA and CDR2 is SNTAGT in the germline V gene. Between the trimmed V and J ends, which lost 3 bases and 8 bases, there was a span of 17 bases. This CDR3 has 15 amino acids. The CDR3 loop is CASSEGPGEIYEQFF. CDR3 nucleotide sequence: TGTGCCAGCAGTGAAGGTCCGGGGGAGATCTATGAGCAGTTCTTC.

The rearrangement uses TRBV27 and TRBJ1-1; 7 bases match TRBD1. CDR3 length: 13 amino acids. Germline lookup yields CDR1 MNHEY and CDR2 SMNVEV (reference sequence). J was trimmed by 8 bases and V by 3 bases; bases with no gene match: 6. The CDR3, as DNA: TGTGCCAGCAGTTTTTTGGGACAGCTAGAAGCTTTCTTT. Its translation: CASSFLGQLEAFF.

The V call is TRBV5-4, the J call TRBJ2-5; 7 nucleotides line up with TRBD1. The V and J ends lost 4 bases and 3 bases, in that order; junction bases with no gene match: 15. The CDR3 runs to 17 residues. The germline V gene has CDR1 SGHNT and CDR2 YYREEE (reference sequence). CDR3 nucleotide sequence: TGTGCCAGCAGCATAGCTGCCCTGGGACAGAAGAAAGAGACCCAGTACTTC. It translates to CASSIAALGQKKETQYF.

The chain employs TRBV5-1 and TRBJ2-7; 7 nucleotides match TRBD1. Germline assignment: CDR1 SGHRS and CDR2 YFSETQ. The CDR3 loop spans 13 amino acids. The ends lost 3 bases at V and 3 bases at J; junction bases unmatched: 3. The DNA for the CDR3 is TGCGCCAGCAGCTGGGACAGACGCTACGAGCAGTACTTC. As protein: CASSWDRRYEQYF.

V and J are TRBV6-5 and TRBJ2-2, with D possibly TRBD1 on 5 matching bases. The CDR3 covers 13 residues. The germline V gene encodes CDR1 MNHEY and CDR2 SVGAGI. V gave up 6 bases and J gave up 5 bases, with 10 bases separating them. Here the CDR3 reads CASRPTVTGELFF. The CDR3 DNA reads TGTGCCAGCAGGCCGACAGTAACCGGGGAGCTGTTTTTT.

V is TRBV7-8 and J is TRBJ2-2; possibly TRBD1 for D (5 bases). V lost 7 bases to trimming and J lost 4 bases, with 13 bases between them. CDR3 length: 14 residues. Germline CDR1 and CDR2: SGHVS and FQNEAQ. The CDR3 bases are TGTGCCAGCATTTGGGGCAGATCCACCGGGGAGCTGTTTTTT. Its translation: CASIWGRSTGELFF.

This chain joins TRBV3-1 (or the pseudogene TRBV3-2) and TRBJ2-1; TRBD1 aligns across 10 bases. The CDR3 spans 16 residues. V shed 3 bases and J 7 bases; nucleotides not matched to a gene: 9. Per germline, CDR1 LGHDT and CDR2 YNNKEL (reference sequence). CDR3 sequence reads: CASSHESGTGDNEQFF. CDR3 coding DNA: TGTGCCAGCAGCCATGAATCCGGGACAGGGGATAATGAGCAGTTCTTC.

The J gene is TRBJ1-5, the V gene TRBV15; D ambiguous. The germline V and J ends were trimmed by 1 base and 1 base, with 11 bases remaining between them. The CDR3 spans 16 residues. Germline-derived CDR1 and CDR2 are LNHNV and YYDKDF (reference sequence). The CDR3 sequence is CATSRVVGGSNQPQHF. CDR3 DNA: TGTGCCACCAGCAGAGTTGTGGGAGGCAGCAATCAGCCCCAGCATTTT.

This chain joins TRBV16 and TRBJ1-6, with a weak D call TRBD1 (6 bases). Germline V gene data show CDR1 as KGHSY and CDR2 as FQNENV. The V end lost 1 base, the J end lost 0 bases, and 10 bases lay between the germline ends. The CDR3 runs to 17 residues. The CDR3 nucleotides are TGTGCCAGCAGCCAATGGGGACAAAGCTCCTATAATTCACCCCTCCACTTT. Protein product: CASSQWGQSSYNSPLHF.

The V gene is TRBV5-6, the J gene TRBJ1-2; 7 nucleotides agree with TRBD1. The CDR3 has 13 amino acids. Trimming cost V 4 bases and J 4 bases; bases outside gene matches: 4. Per the germline V gene, CDR1 is SGHDT and CDR2 is YYEEEE. DNA of the CDR3: TGTGCCAGCAGCATACAGGGGATCTATGGCTACACCTTC. Its protein product is CASSIQGIYGYTF.

V usage is TRBV7-2 and J usage is TRBJ2-3; TRBD2 matches at 11 bases. V lost 1 base, J lost 14 bases, and 5 bases stayed unmatched. Looked up from germline, CDR1 is SGHTA and CDR2 is FQGNSA. The CDR3 covers 13 residues. CDR3 amino acids: CASSLDPTSGAYF. For the CDR3, the DNA is TGTGCCAGCAGCTTAGATCCGACTAGCGGGGCGTATTTT.

This clone turned up a few times. The V call is TRBV5-1, the J call TRBJ1-6; maybe TRBD1 (5 bases). The CDR3 is 14 residues long. Germline V CDR1 and CDR2: SGHRS, YFSETQ. V lost 0 bases and J lost 10, with 11 bases in between. CDR3 nucleotide sequence: TGCGCCAGCAGCTTGGAGGCAGGGCTATCACCCCTCCACTTT. Protein: CASSLEAGLSPLHF.

The V call is TRBV18, the J call TRBJ2-1; 9 bases are a match to TRBD1. This CDR3 spans 16 amino acids. Germline CDR1 is KGHSH and CDR2 is LQKENI. With V trimmed by 4 bases and J by 6 bases, 10 bases remained unmatched. CDR3 protein: CASSLLGTGRVNEQFF. In DNA, the CDR3 is TGTGCCAGCTCACTCCTCGGGACAGGGAGGGTCAATGAGCAGTTCTTC.

This clone came up many times. V and J are TRBV19 and TRBJ1-1, with 7 bases aligning to TRBD1. Germline lookup yields CDR1 LNHDA and CDR2 SQIVND (reference sequence). With V trimmed by 1 base and J by 1 base, 3 bases remained unmatched. This CDR3 contains 15 residues. DNA of the CDR3: TGTGCCAGTAGTATAGGGACAGGCCCGAACACTGAAGCTTTCTTT. Its translation is CASSIGTGPNTEAFF.

The chain couples TRBV2 to TRBJ1-2; D not resolved. This CDR3 contains 13 residues. V lost 4 bases to trimming and J lost 0 bases, with 6 bases between them. Germline V lookup: CDR1 SNHLY, CDR2 FYNNEI. The CDR3 here is CASSVQSNYGYTF. For the CDR3, the DNA is TGTGCCAGCAGTGTTCAGTCTAACTATGGCTACACCTTC.

The chain employs TRBV6-5 and TRBJ2-7; TRBD1 matches at 12 bases. Trimming cost V 10 bases and J 6 bases; bases outside gene matches: 7. Germline assignment: CDR1 MNHEY and CDR2 SVGAGI. This CDR3 has 13 amino acids. The CDR3 sequence is CATRDRGQSEQYV. CDR3 sequence (DNA): TGTGCCACGAGGGACAGGGGGCAAAGCGAGCAGTACGTC.

The rearrangement joins TRBV5-1 to TRBJ1-3; D not certain. The CDR3 has 16 amino acids. Germline values: CDR1 SGHRS, CDR2 YFSETQ. Trimming left V 0 bases short and J 0 bases short, with 10 bases between. CDR3 region: CASSLVTGFSGNTIYF. Written as DNA, the CDR3 is TGCGCCAGCAGCTTGGTCACGGGGTTCTCTGGAAACACCATATATTTT.

This clone showed up just a few times. The rearrangement uses TRBV3-1 (or the pseudogene TRBV3-2) and TRBJ2-1, with 7 bases that match TRBD2. Germline V lookup: CDR1 LGHDT, CDR2 YNNKEL (reference sequence). The V and J ends lost 0 bases and 3 bases, in that order; junction bases with no gene match: 2. The CDR3 runs to 15 residues. The CDR3 sequence: CASSQELAVYNEQFF. The DNA of the CDR3 is TGTGCCAGCAGCCAAGAGCTAGCGGTCTACAATGAGCAGTTCTTC.

The chain has TRBV6-5 and TRBJ1-1; 7 positions agree with TRBD1. Germline CDR1 MNHEY, CDR2 SVGAGI. The CDR3 has 13 amino acids. J lost 13 bases, V lost 6 bases, and 14 bases had no gene match. The CDR3 DNA reads TGTGCCAGCAGAAGCCGGGACAGAAGTCTCCTTTTCTTT. Encoded protein: CASRSRDRSLLFF.

The chain carries TRBV27 and TRBJ2-7; 7 bases align to TRBD1. Germline V CDR1 and CDR2: MNHEY, SMNVEV (reference sequence). V was pared by 5 bases and J by 10 bases, with 5 bases of the junction left unmatched. The length of the CDR3 is 11 residues. The CDR3, as DNA: TGTGCCAGCAGTCTCGGACAGGCTCAGTACTTC. This translates into CASSLGQAQYF.

The rearrangement links TRBV5-1 to TRBJ2-3, with TRBD2 matching over 8 bases. Trimming took 0 bases from V and 2 from J; bases not matched to a gene: 8. The germline V gene has CDR1 SGHRS and CDR2 YFSETQ. The CDR3 is made up of 17 amino acids. CDR3 bases: TGCGCCAGCAGCTTGGGGGGTAGCGGGGCCATCACAGATACGCAGTATTTT. Its translation is CASSLGGSGAITDTQYF.

The V call is TRBV28, the J call TRBJ1-1, with 7 bases lining up with TRBD1. The CDR3 consists of 13 residues. Germline V gene data show CDR1 as MDHEN and CDR2 as SYDVKM. The trim removed 8 bases at V and 5 bases at J, leaving 8 bases unmatched. In nucleotides, the CDR3 is TGTGCCAGCGGCCCTTCGACAGGGACTGAAGCTTTCTTT. Its translation is CASGPSTGTEAFF.

The chain combines TRBV19 with TRBJ1-2; maybe TRBD1 (5 bases). V gave up 1 base and J gave up 7 bases, with 10 bases separating them. In germline, CDR1 is LNHDA, CDR2 SQIVND (reference sequence). The CDR3 loop spans 13 amino acids. This CDR3 reads CASSIGPGGGYTF. In DNA form, the CDR3 reads TGTGCCAGTAGTATAGGCCCGGGGGGTGGCTACACCTTC.

This chain links TRBV12-3 or TRBV12-4 with TRBJ1-6, with TRBD1 as a possible D gene (6 bases). The V and J ends lost 3 bases and 10 bases respectively, with 10 bases between them. The CDR3 is 13 amino acids. The CDR3: CASSFYRASPLHF. The CDR3, as DNA: TGTGCCAGCAGTTTTTACAGGGCCTCACCCCTCCACTTT.

The chain uses TRBV5-8 and TRBJ2-5, with D possibly matching TRBD2 (6 bases). This CDR3 spans 13 amino acids. Germline-derived CDR1 and CDR2 are SGHTS and YDEGEE. The ends were cut back, 4 bases at V and 5 bases at J, with 12 bases in the middle. The CDR3 reads CASSLLATETQYF. The CDR3 coding sequence is TGTGCCAGCAGCCTCCTAGCGACGGAGACCCAGTACTTC.

This chain joins TRBV18 and TRBJ1-2; no reliable D call. The CDR3 covers 16 residues. V gave up 3 bases and J gave up 4 bases, with 18 bases separating them. Germline lookup yields CDR1 KGHSH and CDR2 LQKENI. The CDR3 spells CASSPNDGSGSYGYTF. The CDR3 DNA reads as TGTGCCAGCTCACCGAATGACGGAAGCGGGAGCTATGGCTACACCTTC.

The chain is built from TRBV6-5 and TRBJ2-7; 10 bases fit TRBD2. Losses at the gene ends were 6 bases for V and 3 bases for J; bases not matched to a gene: 2. The CDR3 is 13 residues long. Germline CDR1 MNHEY, CDR2 SVGAGI. CDR3 nucleotides: TGTGCCAGCAGGAGGACTAGCGGCTACGAGCAGTACGTC. The encoded protein is CASRRTSGYEQYV.